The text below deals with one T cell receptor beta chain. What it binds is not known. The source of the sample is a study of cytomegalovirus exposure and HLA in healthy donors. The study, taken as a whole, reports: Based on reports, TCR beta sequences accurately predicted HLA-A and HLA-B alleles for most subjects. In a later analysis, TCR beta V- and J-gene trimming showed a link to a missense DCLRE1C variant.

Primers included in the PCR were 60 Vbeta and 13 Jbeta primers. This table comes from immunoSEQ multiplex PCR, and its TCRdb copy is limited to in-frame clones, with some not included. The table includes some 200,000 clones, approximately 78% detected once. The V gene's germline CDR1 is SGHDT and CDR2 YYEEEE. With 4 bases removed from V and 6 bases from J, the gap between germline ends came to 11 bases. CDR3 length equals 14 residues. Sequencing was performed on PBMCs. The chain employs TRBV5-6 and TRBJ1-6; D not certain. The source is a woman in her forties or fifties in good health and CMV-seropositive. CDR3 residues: CASSLEEPNSPLHF. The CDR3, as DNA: TGTGCCAGCAGCCTTGAGGAGCCTAATTCACCCCTCCACTTT.